The 23 T cell receptor beta chains below all came from one sample that was sequenced in a study of CD8+ T cells in alopecia areata (dated by TCRdb to 2016 to 2019). The treatment or condition label corresponds to: oral pan-JAK inhibitor, 5-10 mg twice daily. Library preparation used the immunoSEQ multiplex PCR assay. For TCR sequencing, RNA was extracted from every sample and reverse transcribed into cDNA to serve as template. This immuneACCESS table, as held by TCRdb, lists in-frame sequences with V and J called but not all clones. Of the missing ones, under half trace to an unresolved V gene in checked studies; the others have no known cause. This sample comprises over 250,000 clones, about 60% of them detected only once. Clones ranked in the top ten supply around 0.84% of the sample. The sequenced sample was CD4+ T cells sorted from blood, obtained at week 52, from a patient treated with tofacitinib. These receptors came from a human donor with alopecia areata.

The rearrangement joins TRBV7-6 to TRBJ2-5, with 11 bases fitting TRBD2. Trimming cost V 4 bases and J 2 bases; bases outside gene matches: 6. CDR1 and CDR2 from the germline V gene are SGHVS and FNYEAQ. The CDR3 contains 16 residues. The chain's CDR3 is CASSYSSGGSQETQYF. In nucleotides, the CDR3 is TGTGCCAGCAGCTACTCTAGCGGGGGGTCACAAGAGACCCAGTACTTC.

This sequence joins TRBV30 and TRBJ1-2; possibly TRBD1 for D (6 bases). The CDR3 length is 15 residues. Deletions cut 7 bases from V and 7 bases from J, with 25 bases between. CDR1 and CDR2 (germline): GTSNPN, SVGIG (reference sequence). CDR3 loop: CALTLQGPPSTGYTF. The DNA of the CDR3 is TGTGCCTTAACCCTACAGGGACCGCCGAGTACTGGCTACACCTTC.

In regard to this clone: Other DNA sequences of this sample code for an identical CDR3. Here the CDR3 DNA reads TGTGCCAGCAGCGTAGGGGGGCAAGAGACCCAGTACTTC. This gives the protein CASSVGGQETQYF. The gene calls are TRBV9 and TRBJ2-5; D may match TRBD1 or TRBD2 (5 bases each). The CDR3 is made up of 13 amino acids. V lost 0 bases to trimming and J lost 2 bases, with 5 bases between them. Germline CDR1 SGDLS, CDR2 YYNGEE.

This clone appeared a few times. V and J are TRBV7-3 and TRBJ1-2; D is unresolved. V lost 1 base and J lost 8, with 14 bases in between. CDR3 length: 14 amino acids. In germline, CDR1 is SGHTA, CDR2 FQGTGA. The CDR3 is CASSLMGRTGGYTF. In DNA form, the CDR3 reads TGTGCCAGCAGCTTAATGGGCAGGACGGGCGGCTACACCTTC.

This clone was detected only a few times. The chain uses TRBV5-6 and TRBJ1-2; perhaps TRBD1 as D (5 bases). CDR3 length: 13 amino acids. V lost 4 bases to trimming and J lost 5 bases, with 12 bases between them. Germline V gene data show CDR1 as SGHDT and CDR2 as YYEEEE. In DNA form, the CDR3 reads TGTGCCAGCAGCGTCGTGGAGGGGTATGGCTACACCTTC. It specifies CASSVVEGYGYTF.

The chain couples TRBV5-1 to TRBJ2-7; D not resolved. The CDR3 extends over 16 amino acids. Germline V CDR1 and CDR2: SGHRS, YFSETQ. V lost 0 bases to trimming and J lost 0 bases, with 13 bases between them. The CDR3 DNA reads as TGCGCCAGCAGCTTGGTATCCAGTTCTACCTCCTACGAGCAGTACTTC. Its translation: CASSLVSSSTSYEQYF.

The CDR3 region is CAWTDRDTQYF. The CDR3 region has the DNA TGTGCCTGGACAGACCGGGATACGCAGTATTTT. The genes are TRBV30 and TRBJ2-3; D unclear. This CDR3 is 11 amino acids long. V dropped 4 bases and J dropped 6 bases, with 8 bases sitting between them. Germline values: CDR1 GTSNPN, CDR2 SVGIG (reference sequence).

This clone was detected a few times. The CDR3, as DNA: TGTGCCACCAGCAGAACAGGGAATTCAAACTATGGCTACACCTTC. It codes for CATSRTGNSNYGYTF. This sequence joins TRBV15 and TRBJ1-2, with a weak D call TRBD1 (6 bases). Germline CDR1 and CDR2: LNHNV and YYDKDF (reference sequence). This CDR3 comprises 15 residues. Trimming shortened V by 2 bases and J by 2 bases, and 12 bases separated the two germline ends.

The chain has TRBV6-5 and TRBJ1-1; tentative D call: TRBD1 (6 bases). The CDR3 sequence is 14 residues long. Trimming took 7 bases from V and 1 from J, leaving 13 bases between them. Germline CDR1 reads MNHEY; CDR2 reads SVGAGI. The CDR3: CASITGSKNTEAFF. The CDR3 coding sequence is TGTGCCAGCATAACAGGGTCCAAGAACACTGAAGCTTTCTTT.

V gene TRBV18 combines with J gene TRBJ2-3; 11 nucleotides line up with TRBD2. CDR1 is KGHSH, CDR2 LQKENI, per germline. CDR3 length: 17 amino acids. V dropped 1 base and J dropped 0; count of bases not matched to a gene: 3. The CDR3 reads CASSPLASGGSTDTQYF. The CDR3 coding sequence is TGTGCCAGCTCACCACTCGCTAGCGGGGGGAGCACAGATACGCAGTATTTT.

There are a few counts of this clone. The chain has TRBV7-2 and TRBJ2-3, with 7 nucleotides matching TRBD2. V shed 2 bases and J 6 bases; nucleotides not matched to a gene: 5. This CDR3 has 14 amino acids. Germline CDR1 is SGHTA and CDR2 is FQGNSA. The CDR3 is CASSLRLARDTQYF. The CDR3 coding sequence is TGTGCCAGCAGCTTAAGACTAGCAAGGGATACGCAGTATTTT.

The rearrangement uses TRBV6-5 and TRBJ1-2; D unresolved. The CDR3 runs to 14 residues. Between the trimmed V and J ends, which lost 6 bases and 0 bases, there was a span of 11 bases. Germline lookup yields CDR1 MNHEY and CDR2 SVGAGI. CDR3 in amino acids: CASSHGVPNYGYTF. CDR3 nucleotide sequence: TGTGCCAGCAGCCACGGGGTCCCTAACTATGGCTACACCTTC.

The chain employs TRBV10-3 and TRBJ2-1, with TRBD2 matching 12 bases. Trimming took 7 bases from V and 7 from J; bases not matched to a gene: 8. The CDR3 is made up of 15 amino acids. In germline, CDR1 is ENHRY, CDR2 SYGVKD. Here the CDR3 reads CAINPSGGVWNEQFF. The CDR3, as DNA: TGTGCCATCAACCCTAGCGGGGGGGTATGGAATGAGCAGTTCTTC.

The genes are TRBV19 and TRBJ1-5, with 9 bases aligning to TRBD1. Trimming took 5 bases from V and 1 from J; bases not matched to a gene: 3. There are 15 residues in the CDR3. CDR1 and CDR2 (germline): LNHDA, SQIVND (reference sequence). The DNA of the CDR3 is TGTGCCAGTAGTCGACAGGGGGTGAGCAATCAGCCCCAGCATTTT. It yields the protein CASSRQGVSNQPQHF.

This sequence joins TRBV2 and TRBJ2-1; TRBD2 is a possible D gene (5 bases). Per the germline V gene, CDR1 is SNHLY and CDR2 is FYNNEI. This CDR3 region has 16 residues. The V end lost 7 bases, the J end lost 0 bases, and 16 bases lay between the germline ends. The CDR3 spells CASTNGGRGSYNEQFF. The CDR3 DNA follows: TGTGCCAGCACTAACGGAGGACGGGGCTCCTACAATGAGCAGTTCTTC.

This sequence joins TRBV5-1 and TRBJ2-3, with no clear D. CDR1 and CDR2 (germline): SGHRS, YFSETQ. The CDR3 spans 12 residues. The V end was cut by 2 bases, the J end by 4 bases, with 5 bases between. The CDR3 DNA is TGCGCCAGCAGCTTCTCAGCAGATACGCAGTATTTT. Translated: CASSFSADTQYF.

The chain couples TRBV19 to TRBJ2-7; 8 bases line up with TRBD1. J lost 3 bases, V lost 3 bases, and 7 bases had no gene match. Germline V CDR1 and CDR2: LNHDA, SQIVND (reference sequence). The CDR3 is made up of 15 amino acids. CDR3 coding DNA: TGTGCCAGTAGTATTGGACAGGGTAACCACTACGAGCAGTACTTC. As protein: CASSIGQGNHYEQYF. Using reference TRBV19 and TRBJ2-7 for the parts outside the CDR3, the full variable domain is DGGITQSPKYLFRKEGQNVTLSCEQNLNHDAMYWYRQDPGQGLRLIYYSQIVNDFQKGDIAEGYSVSREKKESFPLTVTSAQKNPTAFYLCASSIGQGNHYEQYFGPGTRLTVT.

This chain uses TRBV6-5 with TRBJ2-1, with D uncertain. Per germline, CDR1 MNHEY and CDR2 SVGAGI. The V gene lost 6 bases and the J gene lost 9 bases, with 12 bases spanning the gap. The CDR3 contains 12 residues. The CDR3 DNA sequence: TGTGCCAGCAGCCGACCGGTGGGTGAGCAGTTCTTC. As protein: CASSRPVGEQFF.

This rearrangement joins TRBV30 to TRBJ1-2; 7 nucleotides agree with TRBD1. V lost 4 bases, J lost 7 bases, and 6 bases stayed unmatched. The CDR3 loop spans 12 amino acids. Germline V lookup: CDR1 GTSNPN, CDR2 SVGIG (reference sequence). In nucleotides, the CDR3 is TGTGCCTGGATCGTAGGGGGCGGTGGCTACACCTTC. Its protein is CAWIVGGGGYTF.

Comment on this clone: Other nucleotide sequences from this sample produce the same CDR3. The J gene is TRBJ1-2, the V gene TRBV30; D uncertain. Germline assignment: CDR1 GTSNPN and CDR2 SVGIG (reference sequence). The CDR3 covers 10 residues. V was trimmed by 3 bases and J by 8 bases, leaving 7 bases between them. DNA of the CDR3: TGTGCCTGGAGCGCGGTAGGCTACACCTTC. Translating gives CAWSAVGYTF.

The chain is built from TRBV6-5 and TRBJ1-6; D call uncertain. The V end was cut by 1 base, the J end by 0 bases, with 4 bases between. Looked up from germline, CDR1 is MNHEY and CDR2 is SVGAGI. The CDR3 has 15 residues. The CDR3 DNA is TGTGCCAGCAGTTACTGGGTCTCCTATAATTCACCCCTCCACTTT. Protein sequence: CASSYWVSYNSPLHF.

The chain recombines TRBV4-3 with TRBJ1-2; no firm D call. V lost 0 bases and J lost 3, with 14 bases in between. Germline V CDR1 and CDR2: LGHNA, YSLEER. The length of the CDR3 is 16 residues. CDR3 residues: CASSQDSRGVYYGYTF. For the CDR3, the DNA is TGCGCCAGCAGCCAAGATTCCCGCGGGGTGTACTATGGCTACACCTTC.

As regards this clone: Since a far larger clone is one base different, this is likely a read error. V usage is TRBV2 and J usage is TRBJ1-5; 7 nucleotides line up with TRBD1. Per germline, CDR1 SNHLY and CDR2 FYNNEI. CDR3 length: 13 residues. V was pared by 4 bases and J by 4 bases, with 1 base of the junction left unmatched. This CDR3 reads CASSVQGNQPQHF. For the CDR3, the DNA is TGTGCCAGCAGTGTACAGGGGAATCAGCCCCAGCATTTT.